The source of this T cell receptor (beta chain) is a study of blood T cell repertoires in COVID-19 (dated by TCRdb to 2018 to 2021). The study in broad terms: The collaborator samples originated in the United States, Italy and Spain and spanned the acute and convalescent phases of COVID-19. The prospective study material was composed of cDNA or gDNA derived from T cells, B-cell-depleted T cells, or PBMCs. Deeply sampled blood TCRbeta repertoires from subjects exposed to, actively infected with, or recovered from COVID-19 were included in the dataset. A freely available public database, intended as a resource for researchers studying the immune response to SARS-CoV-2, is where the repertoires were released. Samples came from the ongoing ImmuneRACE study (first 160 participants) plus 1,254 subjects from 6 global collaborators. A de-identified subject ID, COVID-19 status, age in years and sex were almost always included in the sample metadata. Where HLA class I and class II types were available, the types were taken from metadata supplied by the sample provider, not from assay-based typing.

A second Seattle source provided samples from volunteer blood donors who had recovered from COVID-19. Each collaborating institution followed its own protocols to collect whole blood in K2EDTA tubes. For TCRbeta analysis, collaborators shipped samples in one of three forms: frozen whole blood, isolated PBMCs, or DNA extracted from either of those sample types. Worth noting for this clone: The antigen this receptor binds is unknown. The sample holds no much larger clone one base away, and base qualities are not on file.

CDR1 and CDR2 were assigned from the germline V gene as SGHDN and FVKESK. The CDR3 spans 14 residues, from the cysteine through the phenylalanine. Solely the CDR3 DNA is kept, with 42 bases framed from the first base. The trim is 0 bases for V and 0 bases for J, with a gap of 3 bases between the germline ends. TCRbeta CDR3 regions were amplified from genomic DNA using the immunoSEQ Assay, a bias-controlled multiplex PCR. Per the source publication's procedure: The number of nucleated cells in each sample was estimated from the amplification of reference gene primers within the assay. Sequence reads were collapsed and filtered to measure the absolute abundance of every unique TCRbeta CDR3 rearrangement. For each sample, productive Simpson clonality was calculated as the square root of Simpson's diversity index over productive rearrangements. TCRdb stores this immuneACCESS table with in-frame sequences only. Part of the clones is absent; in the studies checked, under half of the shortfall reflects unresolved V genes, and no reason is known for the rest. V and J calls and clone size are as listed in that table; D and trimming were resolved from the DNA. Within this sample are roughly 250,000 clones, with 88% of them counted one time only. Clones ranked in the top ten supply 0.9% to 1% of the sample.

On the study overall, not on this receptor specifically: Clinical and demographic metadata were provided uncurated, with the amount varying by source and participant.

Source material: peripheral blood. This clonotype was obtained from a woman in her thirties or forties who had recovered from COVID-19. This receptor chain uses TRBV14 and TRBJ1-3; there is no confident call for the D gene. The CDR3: CASSQDISGNTIYF. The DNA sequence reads TGTGCCAGCAGCCAAGACATCTCTGGAAACACCATATATTTT. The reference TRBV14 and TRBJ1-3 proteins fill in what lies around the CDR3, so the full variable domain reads EAGVTQFPSHSVIEKGQTVTLRCDPISGHDNLYWYRRVMGKEIKFLLHFVKESKQDESGMPNNRFLAERTGGTYSTLKVQPAELEDSGVYFCASSQDISGNTIYFGEGSWLTVV.